This TCR beta chain appears in the sequencing data of a study of CD8+CD57+ T cells in acquired aplastic anemia. Study summary: Healthy donor sequencing depth: 9.5 million to 10.8 million CD4+, approximately 12 million CD8+ reads.

Template material for TCR beta VDJ and CDR3 profiling consisted of genomic DNA. TCRdb ran MiXCR on the reads and lists one entry per CDR3 protein. The table lists 130,000 or so distinct CDR3 sequences, around two fifths of them singletons. In its sample, this clonotype was seen once. V was pared by 6 bases and J by 3 bases, with 6 bases of the junction left unmatched. The length of the CDR3 is 13 residues. Per germline, CDR1 SGHRS and CDR2 YFSETQ. Sequences were obtained from sorted CD4+, CD8+, or CD8+CD57+ T cells (not recorded which) from PBMCs. The chain couples TRBV5-1 to TRBJ2-7; 7 bases are shared with TRBD1. The receptor's source is a human donor in good health, serving as a control. CDR3 sequence: CASTLNRGYEQYF. The CDR3 DNA follows: TGCGCCAGCACCCTAAACAGGGGCTACGAGCAGTACTTC.